The 32 T cell receptor beta chains given below trace back to one sample, sequenced in a study of T cell responses to AZD1222 COVID-19 vaccine. Some clones are missing from TCRdb's copy, which holds only in-frame ones; the method was immunoSEQ multiplex PCR. This sample yields about 120,000 clones, of which 86% are seen a single time; about 2.9% belongs to the top ten. This sample comprised peripheral blood, obtained 28 days after the second AZD1222 dose. The receptor source for this set is an adult who received the AZD1222 COVID-19 vaccine.

This sequence joins TRBV19 and TRBJ2-5; D is possibly TRBD2 (5 bases). V shed 3 bases and J shed 4 bases, with 12 bases lying between them. Germline V lookup: CDR1 LNHDA, CDR2 SQIVND (reference sequence). The CDR3 has 14 amino acids. CDR3 sequence: CASSMVGKLETQYF. CDR3 nucleotides: TGTGCCAGTAGTATGGTCGGGAAATTAGAGACCCAGTACTTC.

This chain uses TRBV7-8 with TRBJ1-4; 7 bases match TRBD1. This CDR3 has 14 amino acids. Germline assignment: CDR1 SGHVS and CDR2 FQNEAQ. Trimming removed 5 bases from V and 5 bases from J; junction bases left unmatched: 5. CDR3 region: CASSDRARNEKLFF. The CDR3 DNA reads TGTGCCAGCAGCGACAGGGCCCGCAATGAAAAACTGTTTTTT.

The V call is TRBV25-1, the J call TRBJ2-6, with D unresolved. Germline assignment: CDR1 MGHDK and CDR2 SYGVNS. The V and J ends lost 6 bases and 3 bases respectively, with 12 bases between them. There are 15 residues in the CDR3. Here the CDR3 DNA reads TGTGCCAGCAGCATTATCGGTAATGGGGCCAACGTCCTGACTTTC. This encodes CASSIIGNGANVLTF.

The V gene is TRBV11-2, the J gene TRBJ1-2; D might be TRBD1 (6 bases). Germline CDR1 is SGHAT and CDR2 is FQNNGV. Trimming took 5 bases from V and 4 from J, leaving 17 bases between them. The CDR3 is 15 amino acids. The DNA of the CDR3 is TGTGCCAGCAGCCCTCTTCGACAGGACAGCTATGGCTACACCTTC. Its translation: CASSPLRQDSYGYTF.

This chain's CDR3 is CASSLNGQQPQHF. DNA for the CDR3: TGCGCCAGCAGCTTGAACGGGCAACAGCCCCAGCATTTT. The chain couples TRBV5-1 to TRBJ1-5, with unresolved D. Germline CDR1 is SGHRS and CDR2 is YFSETQ. The CDR3 has 13 residues. Trimming pared 1 base from V and 7 bases from J, leaving 9 bases between. Together with reference TRBV5-1 and TRBJ1-5, the CDR3 gives the full variable domain: KAGVTQTPRYLIKTRGQQVTLSCSPISGHRSVSWYQQTPGQGLQFLFEYFSETQRNKGNFPGRFSGRQFSNSRSEMNVSTLELGDSALYLCASSLNGQQPQHFGDGTRLSIL.

V gene TRBV4-1 combines with J gene TRBJ1-4; the D is unclear. V was pared by 2 bases and J by 10 bases, with 14 bases between. CDR3 length: 14 amino acids. CDR1 is MGHRA, CDR2 YSYEKL, per germline. CDR3 loop: CASSQPPEIAKLFF. Here the CDR3 DNA reads TGCGCCAGCAGCCAACCTCCAGAGATAGCAAAACTGTTTTTT.

This clone came up once. The chain uses TRBV6-5 and TRBJ1-5; 8 nucleotides match TRBD1. The V segment lost 6 bases and the J segment 5 bases; nucleotides outside the gene matches: 6. The length of the CDR3 is 14 residues. In germline, CDR1 is MNHEY, CDR2 SVGAGI. The CDR3 region has the DNA TGTGCCAGCAGAAGACAGGGGCCCCATCAGCCCCAGCATTTT. Translating gives CASRRQGPHQPQHF.

This clone showed up just once. The same CDR3 can be traced to other DNA sequences in this sample. This chain links TRBV19 with TRBJ2-3; D not certain. The CDR3 length is 14 residues. Trimming shortened V by 3 bases and J by 0 bases, and 7 bases separated the two germline ends. Looked up from germline, CDR1 is LNHDA and CDR2 is SQIVND (reference sequence). The CDR3 DNA reads as TGTGCCAGTAGTATCGACAAAAGCACAGATACGCAGTATTTT. As protein: CASSIDKSTDTQYF.

This clone appeared a few times. The chain recombines TRBV30 with TRBJ1-1; no clear D. The CDR3 contains 12 residues. Germline V CDR1 and CDR2: GTSNPN, SVGIG (reference sequence). V was shortened by 4 bases and J by 0 bases, with 6 bases between the two germline ends. CDR3 DNA: TGTGCCTGGATTCGAATGAACACTGAAGCTTTCTTT. Its translation is CAWIRMNTEAFF.

The chain links TRBV28 to TRBJ2-5, with TRBD2 identical over 7 bases. The germline V gene has CDR1 MDHEN and CDR2 SYDVKM. V shed 5 bases and J 4 bases; nucleotides not matched to a gene: 13. CDR3 length: 16 residues. CDR3 in amino acids: CASSVPGTSERETQYF. The CDR3 region has the DNA TGTGCCAGCAGTGTCCCCGGTACTAGCGAAAGAGAGACCCAGTACTTC.

The chain couples TRBV11-2 to TRBJ2-1; 11 nucleotides match TRBD2. There are 15 residues in the CDR3. Germline trimming cut 4 bases from V and 8 bases from J; bases unmatched to any gene: 7. Germline CDR1 reads SGHAT; CDR2 reads FQNNGV. The CDR3 is CASSSLAGGLYEQFF. Written as DNA, the CDR3 is TGTGCCAGCAGCTCCTTAGCGGGGGGGCTTTATGAGCAGTTCTTC. Using reference TRBV11-2 and TRBJ2-1 for the parts outside the CDR3, the full variable domain is EAGVAQSPRYKIIEKRQSVAFWCNPISGHATLYWYQQILGQGPKLLIQFQNNGVVDDSQLPKDRFSAERLKGVDSTLKIQPAKLEDSAVYLCASSSLAGGLYEQFFGPGTRLTVL.

The chain uses TRBV5-4 and TRBJ2-7; 7 bases map to TRBD1. V shed 4 bases, J shed 4 bases, and the junction held 8 bases outside the gene matches. Germline loops: CDR1 SGHNT, CDR2 YYREEE (reference sequence). This CDR3 has 14 amino acids. The CDR3 reads CASSSTGADYEQYF. The CDR3 nucleotides are TGTGCCAGCAGCAGCACAGGGGCGGATTACGAGCAGTACTTC.

This rearrangement joins TRBV7-6 to TRBJ2-2, with 10 bases matching TRBD2. Germline trimming cut 5 bases from V and 7 bases from J; bases unmatched to any gene: 7. CDR3 length: 15 amino acids. The germline V gene encodes CDR1 SGHVS and CDR2 FNYEAQ. DNA for the CDR3: TGTGCCAGCAGCCCCGAGCGGGGGGGCGGCGGGGAGCTGTTTTTT. It translates to CASSPERGGGGELFF. The complete variable domain, with remaining parts taken from reference TRBV7-6 and TRBJ2-2, reads GAGVSQSPRYKVTKRGQDVALRCDPISGHVSLYWYRQALGQGPEFLTYFNYEAQQDKSGLPNDRFSAERPEGSISTLTIQRTEQRDSAMYRCASSPERGGGGELFFGEGSRLTVL.

The rearrangement uses TRBV19 and TRBJ1-2; 7 nucleotides agree with TRBD1. Germline V CDR1 and CDR2: LNHDA, SQIVND (reference sequence). This CDR3 spans 12 amino acids. The V and J ends lost 10 bases and 4 bases, in that order; junction bases with no gene match: 6. The CDR3 DNA follows: TGTGCCACCCAGCAGGGGGTCTATGGCTACACCTTC. This gives the protein CATQQGVYGYTF.

The table lists this clone with a count of one. The chain has TRBV6-5 and TRBJ1-5; maybe TRBD1 (5 bases). V lost 0 bases, J lost 10 bases, and 13 bases lay in between. The germline gives CDR1 MNHEY, CDR2 SVGAGI. This CDR3 has 14 amino acids. The CDR3 protein is CASSYSGGGKPQHF. In nucleotides, the CDR3 is TGTGCCAGCAGTTACTCTGGGGGTGGGAAACCCCAGCATTTT.

CDR3 in amino acids: CASSPAGGDTQYF. The CDR3 DNA is TGTGCCAGCAGCCCGGCGGGGGGAGATACGCAGTATTTT. The chain is built from TRBV7-9 and TRBJ2-3; the match to TRBD2 covers 8 bases. The V and J ends lost 5 bases and 5 bases, in that order; junction bases with no gene match: 3. This CDR3 region has 13 residues. Germline CDR1 reads SEHNR; CDR2 reads FQNEAQ (reference sequence).

The chain couples TRBV30 to TRBJ1-2, with a tentative D call TRBD1 (6 bases). CDR1 is GTSNPN and CDR2 is SVGIG in the germline V gene (reference sequence). The germline V and J ends were trimmed by 4 bases and 6 bases, with 15 bases remaining between them. The CDR3 extends over 13 amino acids. The CDR3 sequence: CAWNQDRSHGYTF. Here the CDR3 DNA reads TGTGCCTGGAACCAAGACAGGTCCCATGGCTACACCTTC.

The rearrangement uses TRBV30 and TRBJ1-5, with TRBD1 matching over 8 bases. The ends lost 3 bases at V and 7 bases at J; junction bases unmatched: 8. Germline assignment: CDR1 GTSNPN and CDR2 SVGIG (reference sequence). The CDR3 totals 14 residues. CDR3 protein: CAWSRGPKGQPQHF. The CDR3 nucleotides read TGTGCCTGGAGCAGGGGGCCGAAAGGCCAGCCCCAGCATTTT.

V is TRBV2 and J is TRBJ1-5; D remains unclear. The CDR3 extends over 13 amino acids. Trimming took off 6 bases at V and 4 bases at J, with 10 bases between the two ends. Germline V gives CDR1 SNHLY, CDR2 FYNNEI. This CDR3 reads CASRRLRNQPQHF. The CDR3 region has the DNA TGTGCCAGCAGGCGGTTGCGTAATCAGCCCCAGCATTTT. Full variable domain (remainder filled in from reference TRBV2 and TRBJ1-5): EPEVTQTPSHQVTQMGQEVILRCVPISNHLYFYWYRQILGQKVEFLVSFYNNEISEKSEIFDDQFSVERPDGSNFTLKIRSTKLEDSAMYFCASRRLRNQPQHFGDGTRLSIL.

This clone was found many times. V usage is TRBV14 and J usage is TRBJ2-7; D unclear. V was trimmed by 0 bases and J by 3 bases, leaving 12 bases between them. The CDR3 has 15 amino acids. Per the germline V gene, CDR1 is SGHDN and CDR2 is FVKESK. In DNA form, the CDR3 reads TGTGCCAGCAGCCAAGATTCAGGCAGCATCTACGAGCAGTACTTC. It codes for CASSQDSGSIYEQYF.

The gene calls are TRBV11-2 and TRBJ2-1; no clear D. Per the germline V gene, CDR1 is SGHAT and CDR2 is FQNNGV. Trimming removed 5 bases from V and 4 bases from J, with 15 bases in between. The CDR3 has 15 residues. CDR3: CASSLSPTAYNEQFF. The CDR3 DNA is TGTGCCAGCAGCCTATCCCCGACTGCGTACAATGAGCAGTTCTTC.

The chain employs TRBV4-1 and TRBJ1-4, with 7 bases identical to TRBD1. The CDR3 totals 14 residues. V shed 1 base, J shed 8 bases, and the junction held 4 bases outside the gene matches. The germline V gene has CDR1 MGHRA and CDR2 YSYEKL. CDR3: CASSQGQGGEKLFF. CDR3 in DNA: TGCGCCAGCAGCCAAGGACAGGGCGGGGAAAAACTGTTTTTT.

The J gene is TRBJ1-1, the V gene TRBV30; D might be TRBD1 (6 bases). Germline lookup yields CDR1 GTSNPN and CDR2 SVGIG (reference sequence). There are 14 residues in the CDR3. V lost 3 bases, J lost 3 bases, and 14 bases lay in between. The CDR3 coding sequence is TGTGCCTGGAGGCGGGACATTTGGGACACTGAAGCTTTCTTT. Translation: CAWRRDIWDTEAFF.

The gene calls are TRBV2 and TRBJ1-3; no definite D call. The CDR3 sequence is 14 residues long. CDR1 is SNHLY and CDR2 is FYNNEI in the germline V gene. V was shortened by 7 bases and J by 0 bases, with 10 bases between the two germline ends. The DNA for the CDR3 is TGTGCCAGCACCTTCCCAGACTCTGGAAACACCATATATTTT. This gives the protein CASTFPDSGNTIYF.

The genes are TRBV11-3 and TRBJ1-1; 8 nucleotides align to TRBD1. Losses at the gene ends were 8 bases for V and 6 bases for J; bases not matched to a gene: 8. CDR1 is SGHNT, CDR2 YENEEA, per germline. The CDR3 runs to 13 residues. DNA of the CDR3: TGTGCCAGCGGGCAGGGGGCCCGACCTGAAGCTTTCTTT. Its translation is CASGQGARPEAFF.

V usage is TRBV4-3 and J usage is TRBJ1-3, with D perhaps matching TRBD1 (5 bases). V was trimmed by 3 bases and J by 4 bases, leaving 16 bases between them. Germline CDR1 reads LGHNA; CDR2 reads YSLEER. The CDR3 runs to 16 residues. The CDR3 spells CASSHFTGAGGNTIYF. CDR3 nucleotide sequence: TGCGCCAGCAGCCACTTTACCGGGGCCGGAGGAAACACCATATATTTT.

The V gene is TRBV14, the J gene TRBJ1-1; D is ambiguous. There are 15 residues in the CDR3. Per germline, CDR1 SGHDN and CDR2 FVKESK. The ends were cut back, 3 bases at V and 2 bases at J, with 13 bases in the middle. In DNA form, the CDR3 reads TGTGCCAGCAGCCAGTGGCTGAACCTAAACACTGAAGCTTTCTTT. Its translation is CASSQWLNLNTEAFF.

This chain joins TRBV11-1 and TRBJ2-5; 10 bases are a match to TRBD1. With 5 bases clipped from V and 5 bases from J, the junction kept 11 bases outside the gene matches. This CDR3 comprises 16 residues. Germline CDR1 SGHAT, CDR2 FQDESV (reference sequence). As DNA, the CDR3 is TGTGCCAGCAGCGGAAGACAGGGGGCGCGATCCGAGACCCAGTACTTC. Translated: CASSGRQGARSETQYF.

Worth noting for this clone: Other DNA sequences in this specimen translate into the identical CDR3. The genes are TRBV6-5 and TRBJ1-6, with D unclear. The CDR3 runs to 13 residues. CDR1 and CDR2 from the germline V gene are MNHEY and SVGAGI. Trimming removed 0 bases at V and 7 bases at J, with 4 bases between. CDR3 sequence reads: CASSYSGNSPLHF. The CDR3 DNA reads as TGTGCCAGCAGTTACTCTGGAAATTCACCCCTCCACTTT.

This chain uses TRBV24-1 with TRBJ1-2; a weak D match, TRBD1 (5 bases). The CDR3 totals 13 residues. Germline CDR1 reads KGHDR; CDR2 reads SFDVKD. Trimming removed 4 bases at V and 3 bases at J, with 8 bases between. Here the CDR3 reads CATSEGDYYGYTF. The DNA for the CDR3 is TGTGCCACCAGTGAAGGGGATTACTATGGCTACACCTTC.

This chain uses TRBV11-3 with TRBJ2-7; the match to TRBD1 covers 10 bases. Germline V gene data show CDR1 as SGHNT and CDR2 as YENEEA. The J segment lost 4 bases and the V segment lost 4 bases, leaving 7 bases of the junction unmatched. The CDR3 contains 15 residues. CDR3 in DNA: TGTGCCAGCAGCTACCGGGGGACAGGGGCTTACGAGCAGTACTTC. It codes for CASSYRGTGAYEQYF. Looking up the rest from reference TRBV11-3 and TRBJ2-7 gives the full variable domain: EAGVVQSPRYKIIEKKQPVAFWCNPISGHNTLYWYLQNLGQGPELLIRYENEEAVDDSQLPKDRFSAERLKGVDSTLKIQPAELGDSAVYLCASSYRGTGAYEQYFGPGTRLTVT.

The chain couples TRBV5-1 to TRBJ2-7, with 7 positions matching TRBD1. This CDR3 has 15 amino acids. The V gene end was trimmed by 1 base and the J gene end by 3 bases; junction bases not matched to a gene: 7. The germline gives CDR1 SGHRS, CDR2 YFSETQ. The DNA of the CDR3 is TGCGCCAGCAGCTTGACGCCGGGACAGTACTACGAGCAGTACTTC. The encoded protein is CASSLTPGQYYEQYF.